Listed below are T cell receptor beta chains from one sample, sequenced in a study of radiotherapy plus CTLA-4 blockade in lung cancer. Sequencing used immunoSEQ multiplex PCR; TCRdb keeps in-frame clones, though not all of them. The repertoire holds 50,000 to 65,000 clones, with 77% as singletons. The specimen was peripheral blood, collected from a patient treated with radiotherapy plus ipilimumab. Source of these receptors: a human donor with non-small cell lung cancer whose response to radiotherapy plus ipilimumab could not be evaluated. Each CDR3 is given with its conserved first and last residue. The order of the fields is clone size, V gene, D gene, J gene, CDR3 DNA, CDR3 protein. D genes are given only for firm matches. Not all rows give a size; the values are once, few, many and, for expanded clones, a class.

NA	TRBV11-3	NA	TRBJ2-3	TGTGCCAGCAGCTTAGGAGGAGACACAGATACGCAGTATTTT	CASSLGGDTDTQYF
NA	TRBV19	NA	TRBJ1-4	TGTGCCAGTATCAAAGGCGGGGCCTCAACTAATGAAAAACTGTTTTTT	CASIKGGASTNEKLFF
NA	TRBV9	NA	TRBJ2-7	TGTGCCAGCAGCGTAGAAGGGGGAGCCTACGAGCAGTACTTC	CASSVEGGAYEQYF
few	TRBV5-1	TRBD2	TRBJ2-3	TGCGCCAGCAGCTCGAAGCGGGGGGGAGATACGCAGTATTTT	CASSSKRGGDTQYF
NA	TRBV6-4	TRBD1	TRBJ1-1	TGTGCCAGCAGAGTGACAGGGGGGAACACTGAAGCTTTCTTT	CASRVTGGNTEAFF
NA	TRBV7-3	TRBD1	TRBJ2-1	TGTGCCAGCAGCTTAAGACAGGGTGCGAAAAATGAGCAGTTCTTC	CASSLRQGAKNEQFF
NA	TRBV5-1	NA	TRBJ2-5	TGCGCCAGCAGCGCCCTGGGTCGGGGGGCCCAAGAGACCCAGTACTTC	CASSALGRGAQETQYF
NA	TRBV4-1	NA	TRBJ2-5	TGCGCCAGCAGCCTCGGAGGGGGCGCAGGGACCCAGTACTTC	CASSLGGGAGTQYF
NA	TRBV4-1	TRBD2	TRBJ2-7	TGCGCCAGCAGCCAAAGACTAGCGGGTTCCTACGAGCAGTACTTC	CASSQRLAGSYEQYF
NA	TRBV27	TRBD1	TRBJ1-4	TGTGCCAGCAAGACAGGGGGTGCAACTAATGAAAAACTGTTTTTT	CASKTGGATNEKLFF